This T cell receptor (beta chain) was captured in a study of T cells after yellow fever vaccination. Overall study context: SMART-Seq v4 Ultra Low Input handled preparation of low-cell-number fractions.

The CDR3 is 15 residues long. Germline CDR1 is DFQATT and CDR2 is SNEGSKA (reference sequence). V lost 1 base and J lost 7; bases outside the gene matches: 7. A few counts support this clonotype. Generation of TCR cDNA used 5'RACE template switching (which added a universal primer site and UMIs). MiXCR, run by TCRdb on the 5' RACE reads, gives a single entry per CDR3 protein. The sample records roughly 300,000 distinct CDR3 sequences, around 7.3% being singletons. Sequenced material: PBMCs, taken 35 to 50 days after the first yellow fever vaccination. V and J are TRBV20-1 and TRBJ2-1; 10 bases line up with TRBD2. The receptor comes from a man younger than 35 who received the YFV17D yellow fever vaccine. Here the CDR3 reads CSARGRAGGQNEQFF. DNA of the CDR3: TGCAGTGCTAGAGGACGAGCGGGGGGGCAGAATGAGCAGTTCTTC.